The rows below give T cell receptor beta chains drawn from one sample of a study of T cell responses to AZD1222 COVID-19 vaccine. Profiling relied on immunoSEQ multiplex PCR, and the TCRdb table lists in-frame clones only, not all of them. The sample consists of tens of thousands of clones, around nine tenths of them appearing once. Here the sequenced sample was peripheral blood, taken 28 days after the second AZD1222 dose. Every receptor here comes from an adult who received the AZD1222 COVID-19 vaccine. Each CDR3 is given with its conserved first and last residue.

V: TRBV5-6; length: 14; CDR3: CASSPWGQGYGYTF
V: TRBV28; length: 12; CDR3: CASRTRTTEAFF
V: TRBV16; length: 14; CDR3: CASSHPGAGNTIYF
V: TRBV14; length: 13; CDR3: CASSHRVNTEAFF
V: TRBV5-1; length: 14; CDR3: CASSHGIGGNTIYF
V: TRBV24-1; length: 17; CDR3: CATSDPPGQGGNNEQFF
V: TRBV5-1; length: 14; CDR3: CASSLGARNYGYTF
V: TRBV29-1; length: 11; CDR3: CSVGWGDKLFF
V: TRBV9; length: 12; CDR3: CASSVGGPEAFF
V: TRBV5-5; length: 14; CDR3: CASSLTATNEKLFF
V: TRBV5-1; length: 14; CDR3: CASSSGTANTEAFF
V: TRBV6-4; length: 15; CDR3: CASSLLAASYNEQFF
V: TRBV30; length: 14; CDR3: CAWSAFWGGNTIYF
V: TRBV30; length: 14; CDR3: CAWSGTGFTGELFF
V: TRBV6-5; length: 12; CDR3: CASGQGDTEAFF